Included here is one TCR beta chain sequence, with context. The sample is drawn from a study of control samples from healthy donors and cancer patients. Some clones are missing from TCRdb's copy, which holds only in-frame ones; the method was immunoSEQ multiplex PCR. The sample shows 90,000 to 150,000 clones, roughly 89% of them seen only once. The CDR3 extends over 13 amino acids. Germline V gene lookup returns CDR1 MRHNA and CDR2 SNTAGT. Trimming shortened V by 2 bases and J by 4 bases, and 8 bases separated the two germline ends. V usage is TRBV6-4 and J usage is TRBJ1-1; D is unresolved. The sequence came from a man aged 25 to 45 in good health. Material for sequencing was blood. CDR3 sequence: CASSDEASTEAFF. The CDR3, as DNA: TGTGCCAGCAGTGACGAAGCCTCCACTGAAGCTTTCTTT.